Presented here are 20 T cell receptor beta chains from one specimen sequenced in a study of control samples from healthy donors and cancer patients. The method was immunoSEQ multiplex PCR; TCRdb's version includes in-frame clones alone and lacks a portion of them. The sample has 130,000 or so clones, approximately 90% seen once. Specimen: blood. Receptor source: a middle-aged man in good health.

The V gene is TRBV3-1 (or the pseudogene TRBV3-2), the J gene TRBJ1-6; no reliable D call. CDR1 is LGHDT and CDR2 is YNNKEL in the germline V gene (reference sequence). Trimming stripped 2 bases from V and 0 bases from J, with 14 bases between. This CDR3 is 18 amino acids long. The DNA of the CDR3 is TGTGCCAGCAGCCAAAGATCGGTGCCGAGCTCCTATAATTCACCCCTCCACTTT. It codes for CASSQRSVPSSYNSPLHF.

The V call is TRBV7-8, the J call TRBJ2-2, with TRBD2 matching 7 bases. V shed 4 bases, J shed 2 bases, and the junction held 4 bases outside the gene matches. Germline lookup yields CDR1 SGHVS and CDR2 FQNEAQ. This CDR3 region has 15 residues. Here the CDR3 reads CASSWGGTNTGELFF. As DNA, the CDR3 is TGTGCCAGCAGCTGGGGGGGGACCAACACCGGGGAGCTGTTTTTT.

The chain uses TRBV25-1 and TRBJ2-1, with a tentative D call TRBD2 (6 bases). The CDR3 consists of 13 residues. Germline loops: CDR1 MGHDK, CDR2 SYGVNS. V was shortened by 6 bases and J by 9 bases, with 15 bases between the two germline ends. CDR3 nucleotide sequence: TGTGCCAGCAGCAACCTAGGAGGGTCTGAGCAGTTCTTC. Encoded protein: CASSNLGGSEQFF.

This clone was counted once. V is TRBV5-1 and J is TRBJ2-7; unclear D gene. With 5 bases removed from V and 7 bases from J, the gap between germline ends came to 19 bases. Germline-derived CDR1 and CDR2 are SGHRS and YFSETQ. There are 14 residues in the CDR3. The CDR3 region is CASRVDLLGMEQYF. The CDR3, as DNA: TGCGCCAGCAGGGTGGATCTGCTTGGCATGGAGCAGTACTTC. Full variable domain (rest looked up from reference TRBV5-1 and TRBJ2-7): KAGVTQTPRYLIKTRGQQVTLSCSPISGHRSVSWYQQTPGQGLQFLFEYFSETQRNKGNFPGRFSGRQFSNSRSEMNVSTLELGDSALYLCASRVDLLGMEQYFGPGTRLTVT.

This rearrangement joins TRBV7-3 to TRBJ2-3; TRBD2 aligns across 14 bases. Germline CDR1 and CDR2: SGHTA and FQGTGA. The V segment lost 4 bases and the J segment 3 bases; nucleotides outside the gene matches: 3. There are 16 residues in the CDR3. CDR3 coding DNA: TGTGCCAGCAGCTGGACTAGCGGGGGGACTACAGATACGCAGTATTTT. Its translation is CASSWTSGGTTDTQYF. Variable domain in full (rest from reference TRBV7-3 and TRBJ2-3): GAGVSQTPSNKVTEKGKYVELRCDPISGHTALYWYRQSLGQGPEFLIYFQGTGAADDSGLPNDRFFAVRPEGSVSTLKIQRTERGDSAVYLCASSWTSGGTTDTQYFGPGTRLTVL.

This chain uses TRBV2 with TRBJ1-2; possibly TRBD1 for D (5 bases). Trimming shortened V by 5 bases and J by 10 bases, and 14 bases separated the two germline ends. The length of the CDR3 is 12 residues. Germline CDR1 and CDR2: SNHLY and FYNNEI. In DNA, the CDR3 is TGTGCCAGCAGTACAGGAGTGGGCCTCTACACCTTC. Its translation: CASSTGVGLYTF.

The chain combines TRBV9 with TRBJ2-5, with 11 bases identical to TRBD2. The CDR3 extends over 16 amino acids. V dropped 1 base and J dropped 1; count of bases not matched to a gene: 3. CDR1 is SGDLS and CDR2 is YYNGEE in the germline V gene. The CDR3 loop reads CASSVTSGGTQETQYF. The DNA of the CDR3 is TGTGCCAGCAGCGTAACTAGCGGGGGAACCCAAGAGACCCAGTACTTC.

The chain uses TRBV5-1 and TRBJ1-2; TRBD1 might be the D (5 bases). The germline V gene has CDR1 SGHRS and CDR2 YFSETQ. V was trimmed by 5 bases and J by 3 bases, leaving 17 bases between them. This CDR3 has 15 amino acids. In DNA form, the CDR3 reads TGCGCCAGCAGACCCTCTGCACAGGACTACTATGGCTACACCTTC. This gives the protein CASRPSAQDYYGYTF.

The genes are TRBV12-3 or TRBV12-4 and TRBJ2-7; unclear D gene. The CDR3 is 12 amino acids. V was cut by 6 bases and J by 8 bases, with 14 bases left in between. The CDR3 region has the DNA TGTGCCAGCAGCTCCGGACGACGCAAGCAGTACTTC. Translated: CASSSGRRKQYF.

V usage is TRBV5-1 and J usage is TRBJ2-7; D is possibly TRBD2 (6 bases). Germline lookup yields CDR1 SGHRS and CDR2 YFSETQ. V gave up 3 bases and J gave up 3 bases, with 13 bases separating them. The CDR3 sequence is 14 residues long. CDR3 sequence (DNA): TGCGCCAGCAGCTCCTCCCCGGGAGACTACGAGCAGTACTTC. This gives the protein CASSSSPGDYEQYF.

V gene TRBV6-1 combines with J gene TRBJ2-5; the D gene is possibly TRBD1 (5 bases). V shed 3 bases and J shed 2 bases, with 13 bases lying between them. Germline assignment: CDR1 MNHNS and CDR2 SASEGT. CDR3 length: 15 amino acids. CDR3 sequence reads: CASSDRGQGQETQYF. The CDR3, as DNA: TGTGCCAGCAGTGATAGAGGACAAGGGCAAGAGACCCAGTACTTC.

The chain recombines TRBV7-9 with TRBJ2-7, with D maybe TRBD1 (6 bases). The CDR3 has 13 amino acids. Trimming left V 5 bases short and J 6 bases short, with 14 bases between. From germline, CDR1 is SEHNR and CDR2 FQNEAQ (reference sequence). The CDR3 sequence: CASSTSGTSEQYF. The CDR3 coding sequence is TGTGCCAGCAGCACATCCGGGACAAGCGAGCAGTACTTC.

The chain combines TRBV11-2 with TRBJ2-2; 10 bases match TRBD2. The ends lost 1 base at V and 2 bases at J; junction bases unmatched: 4. There are 17 residues in the CDR3. Germline CDR1 SGHAT, CDR2 FQNNGV. Here the CDR3 reads CASSLGVAGGNTGELFF. Here the CDR3 DNA reads TGTGCCAGCAGCTTAGGGGTAGCGGGGGGCAACACCGGGGAGCTGTTTTTT.

The genes are TRBV5-4 and TRBJ2-1, with unresolved D. Per the germline V gene, CDR1 is SGHNT and CDR2 is YYREEE (reference sequence). This CDR3 has 12 residues. Trimming removed 4 bases from V and 4 bases from J, with 6 bases in between. CDR3 bases: TGTGCCAGCAGCATGGAGTACAATGAGCAGTTCTTC. This gives the protein CASSMEYNEQFF.

V gene TRBV7-8 combines with J gene TRBJ2-3, with D hard to call. Germline CDR1 SGHVS, CDR2 FQNEAQ. The length of the CDR3 is 14 residues. Trimming cost V 1 base and J 4 bases, with 9 bases left between them. This chain's CDR3 is CASSLGPPADTQYF. The CDR3 coding sequence is TGTGCCAGCAGCTTAGGTCCGCCGGCAGATACGCAGTATTTT. The whole variable domain, filled in from reference TRBV7-8 and TRBJ2-3, reads GAGVSQSPRYKVAKRGQDVALRCDPISGHVSLFWYQQALGQGPEFLTYFQNEAQLDKSGLPSDRFFAERPEGSVSTLKIQRTQQEDSAVYLCASSLGPPADTQYFGPGTRLTVL.

The CDR3 DNA follows: TGTGCCAGCAGCGTGGCTGCGACCGGGCCCCTGGAAGAGCAGTACTTC. Translating gives CASSVAATGPLEEQYF. The V gene is TRBV9, the J gene TRBJ2-7; D remains unclear. Per the germline V gene, CDR1 is SGDLS and CDR2 is YYNGEE. Trimming pared 2 bases from V and 7 bases from J, leaving 22 bases between. The CDR3 consists of 16 residues. The full variable domain, in which reference TRBV9 and TRBJ2-7 provide the parts outside the CDR3, is DSGVTQTPKHLITATGQRVTLRCSPRSGDLSVYWYQQSLDQGLQFLIQYYNGEERAKGNILERFSAQQFPDLHSELNLSSLELGDSALYFCASSVAATGPLEEQYFGPGTRLTVT.

The V gene is TRBV30, the J gene TRBJ2-2, with TRBD2 as a possible D gene (5 bases). The CDR3 is 13 residues long. Between the trimmed V and J ends, which lost 3 bases and 5 bases, there was a span of 10 bases. In germline, CDR1 is GTSNPN, CDR2 SVGIG (reference sequence). CDR3 region: CAWSYTSTGELFF. CDR3 DNA: TGTGCCTGGAGCTACACTAGTACCGGGGAGCTGTTTTTT.

V gene TRBV3-1 (or the pseudogene TRBV3-2) combines with J gene TRBJ2-1, with D maybe TRBD2 (5 bases). The V and J ends lost 2 bases and 7 bases respectively, with 18 bases between them. The CDR3 length is 16 residues. Germline assignment: CDR1 LGHDT and CDR2 YNNKEL (reference sequence). The CDR3 sequence: CASSQTGGGPWNEQFF. DNA for the CDR3: TGTGCCAGCAGCCAAACCGGAGGTGGCCCCTGGAATGAGCAGTTCTTC.

This chain joins TRBV19 and TRBJ2-1; possibly TRBD1 or TRBD2 for D (7 bases each). Between the trimmed V and J ends, which lost 5 bases and 7 bases, there was a span of 12 bases. CDR3 length: 13 amino acids. In germline, CDR1 is LNHDA, CDR2 SQIVND (reference sequence). The CDR3 DNA is TGTGCCAGTAGTCCAGGGGGAGGGAATGAGCAGTTCTTC. Translating gives CASSPGGGNEQFF.

V is TRBV5-1 and J is TRBJ1-1, with unresolved D. V was cut by 4 bases and J by 2 bases, with 9 bases left in between. CDR1 is SGHRS and CDR2 is YFSETQ in the germline V gene. CDR3 size: 13 residues. The chain's CDR3 is CASSHRGNTEAFF. CDR3 in DNA: TGCGCCAGCAGCCATCGGGGAAACACTGAAGCTTTCTTT.